These T cell receptor beta chains were read from a single sample in a study of blood T cells in healthy people across ages. TCRdb ran MiXCR on the 5' RACE reads and lists one entry per CDR3 protein. The sample carries about 640,000 distinct CDR3 sequences, roughly three fifths recorded once. The sequencing input was blood. The receptors come from a man aged 55-75 years in good health. The CDR3 runs from the conserved cysteine through the conserved F or W. The D gene is left open where the match is weak. The size of a clone is reported for some rows only, either as once, few or many, or as a class for expanded clones.

D gene	V gene	clone size	J gene	CDR3 DNA	CDR3 protein
.	TRBV29-1	.	TRBJ2-7	TGCAGCGTAGAGGATGGGGGTTACGAGCAGTACTTC	CSVEDGGYEQYF
.	TRBV5-1	.	TRBJ2-7	TGCGCCAGCAGCCCGAGAGGGGGAATGTTTTACGAGCAGTACTTC	CASSPRGGMFYEQYF
.	TRBV5-6	.	TRBJ2-1	TGTGCCAGCAGCTTGTCCACCCTTGGAACTAGCCGGGGACTCAATGAGCAGTTCTTC	CASSLSTLGTSRGLNEQFF
TRBD2	TRBV29-1	.	TRBJ2-1	TGCAGCGTTACTAGCGGGTCCAATGAGCAGTTCTTC	CSVTSGSNEQFF
.	TRBV6-1	.	TRBJ2-5	TGTGCCAGCAGTGCCCAGGTAACCCAAGAGACCCAGTACTTC	CASSAQVTQETQYF
TRBD1	TRBV5-1	.	TRBJ1-2	TGCGCCAGCAGCCCCGGGACAGACCGCGGCTACACCTTC	CASSPGTDRGYTF
TRBD2	TRBV7-9	few	TRBJ2-7	TGTGCCAGCAGCGTAGCGGGCGGCTACGAGCAGTACTTC	CASSVAGGYEQYF
.	TRBV6-1	.	TRBJ2-5	TGTGCCAGCAGTGAAGCGCTCGGAGACGCGACGGAGACCCAGTACTTC	CASSEALGDATETQYF
TRBD1	TRBV7-8	few	TRBJ1-5	TGTGCCAGCAGCTTAGCCCGACAGGGGCCTTATAGCAATCAGCCCCAGCATTTT	CASSLARQGPYSNQPQHF
.	TRBV5-1	.	TRBJ2-7	TGCGCCAGCAGCTTTAACACAGCCTACGAGCAGTACTTC	CASSFNTAYEQYF
.	TRBV6-5	.	TRBJ2-1	TGTGCCAGCAGTTCCCCCGGGGATGAGCAGTTCTTC	CASSSPGDEQFF
.	TRBV2	many	TRBJ2-1	TGTGCCAGCAGTGAACCATTTCTCAATGAGCAGTTCTTC	CASSEPFLNEQFF
.	TRBV29-1	.	TRBJ1-1	TGCAGCGTACAGGGAGCGGACACTGAAGCTTTCTTT	CSVQGADTEAFF
.	TRBV7-9	.	TRBJ1-5	TGTGCCAGCAGATCGTGGAGCAATCAGCCCCAGCATTTT	CASRSWSNQPQHF
TRBD1	TRBV29-1	.	TRBJ1-1	TGCAGCGTTGAAGATCAGGGGGGCACTGAAGCTTTCTTT	CSVEDQGGTEAFF
.	TRBV21-1	.	TRBJ1-2	TGTGCCAGCAGCAAACTAGGAGTACTTAACTATGGCTACACCTTC	CASSKLGVLNYGYTF
TRBD2	TRBV9	.	TRBJ2-1	TGTGCCAGCAGCGTAGCGACGAGCGGGAGGGGCTACAATGAGCAGTTCTTC	CASSVATSGRGYNEQFF
TRBD1	TRBV7-2	few	TRBJ1-1	TGTGCCAGCAGCTTACAGGGGGTGAACACTGAAGCTTTCTTT	CASSLQGVNTEAFF
TRBD1	TRBV6-5	many	TRBJ1-2	TGTGCCAGCAGTTCCTTGACAGGGTCTGGCTACACCTTC	CASSSLTGSGYTF
TRBD1	TRBV6-6	.	TRBJ2-5	TGTGCCAGCAGTTTCTTAGCAGGGGGCAATCCGTACTTC	CASSFLAGGNPYF
.	TRBV2	once	TRBJ1-5	TGTGCCAGCAGACCCGGACGGGAACCCAATCAGCCCCAGCATTTT	CASRPGREPNQPQHF
.	TRBV25-1	.	TRBJ1-2	TGTGCCAGCAGTGGGGAATTCGGAGAAGCTAACTATGGCTACACCTTC	CASSGEFGEANYGYTF
TRBD1	TRBV11-2	.	TRBJ2-5	TGTGCCAGCAGCCCGCAGACCACAGGGGTGGGGACCCAGTACTTC	CASSPQTTGVGTQYF
.	TRBV3-1	.	TRBJ2-5	TGTGCCAGCAGTCATCTCAGGAGCTCCTACAATGAGCAGTACTTC	CASSHLRSSYNEQYF
.	TRBV6-5	.	TRBJ1-2	TGTGCCAGCAGTTACTTCACAGGGAAGAACTATGGCTACACCTTC	CASSYFTGKNYGYTF
TRBD1	TRBV15	.	TRBJ2-1	TGTGCCACCAGCAGAGAGGGGACAGCTTACAATGAGCAGTTCTTC	CATSREGTAYNEQFF
.	TRBV5-6	once	TRBJ1-1	TGTGCCAGCAGCTTGTTAGGGATACCTTTCTTT	CASSLLGIPFF
.	TRBV10-3	.	TRBJ1-5	TGTGCCATCAGTGATTCAGGGCTTGGCAATCAGCCCCAGCATTTT	CAISDSGLGNQPQHF
.	TRBV10-3	few	TRBJ2-4	TGTGCCATCAGTGAGTCGGAGACTACAAACATTCAGTACTTC	CAISESETTNIQYF
.	TRBV7-2	.	TRBJ1-2	TGTGCAAGCCCCCCCCGTAAGGGCTATGGCTACACCTTC	CASPPRKGYGYTF
.	TRBV28	.	TRBJ2-5	TGTGCCAGCAGTTTATCCCGCAGGGAAGTGACCCAGTACTTC	CASSLSRREVTQYF
TRBD2	TRBV3-1	.	TRBJ2-1	TGTGCCAGCAGCCAAGATTGGACGGGGACTAGCGGTCGCGAGCAGTTCTTC	CASSQDWTGTSGREQFF
TRBD2	TRBV12-5	few	TRBJ2-6	TGTGCTAGTGGTTTGGTTGGGGGGGCTGGGGCCAACGTCCTGACTTTC	CASGLVGGAGANVLTF
.	TRBV6-2/TRBV6-3	few	TRBJ2-4	TGTGCCAGCAGCGCCGGGCAGTGGGAGCAGTACTTC	CASSAGQWEQYF
.	TRBV12-3/TRBV12-4	.	TRBJ1-5	TGTGCCAGCAGTTTTTTACAGGGCAATCAGCCCCGGCATTTT	CASSFLQGNQPRHF
.	TRBV2	.	TRBJ1-4	TGTGCCAGCAGTGTGACGGATATCGGCGAAAAACTGTTTTTT	CASSVTDIGEKLFF
.	TRBV25-1	once	TRBJ1-1	TGTGCCAGCAGTGAATTTGGGGAGCTAGCTTTCTTT	CASSEFGELAFF
TRBD1	TRBV27	.	TRBJ2-3	TGTGCCAGCAGTTTATGGACAGGGGGTGGCACAGATACGCAGTATTTT	CASSLWTGGGTDTQYF
.	TRBV7-2	few	TRBJ1-1	TGTGCCAGCAGCTTACAGGGAGGGTTGAACACTGAAGCTTTCTTT	CASSLQGGLNTEAFF
.	TRBV9	.	TRBJ2-7	TGTGCCCTCATTAGGGAGAGGCCCCATACCTACTGGCAGTACTTC	CALIRERPHTYWQYF
.	TRBV6-1	.	TRBJ2-7	TGTGCCAGCAGTACGGAGGATATGTACGAGCAGTACTTC	CASSTEDMYEQYF
.	TRBV20-1	.	TRBJ1-1	TGCAGTGGGGGGGACACTGAAGCTTTCTTT	CSGGDTEAFF
.	TRBV6-1	.	TRBJ2-4	TGTGCCAGCGGGACAACGGTAGCCAAAAACATTCAGTACTTC	CASGTTVAKNIQYF
TRBD1	TRBV29-1	.	TRBJ1-2	TGCAGCGTAGGGACAGGGAGGAACTATGGCTACACCTTC	CSVGTGRNYGYTF
.	TRBV2	.	TRBJ1-1	TGTGCCAGCAGTCGCGACAGCCAAGGGGGGGCTTTCTTT	CASSRDSQGGAFF
TRBD1	TRBV29-1	.	TRBJ2-5	TGCAGCGTTGCGGGGACAGGGGGCAGAGAGACCCAGTACTTC	CSVAGTGGRETQYF
.	TRBV28	.	TRBJ2-1	TGTGCCAGCAGTTTAGCGTATTGCCAGGGCGGCAATGAGCAGTTCTTC	CASSLAYCQGGNEQFF
.	TRBV20-1	.	TRBJ1-5	TGCAGTGTGAAGAAGGGGTACAATCAGCCCCAGCATTTT	CSVKKGYNQPQHF
.	TRBV10-3	.	TRBJ1-5	TGTGCCATCAGTGAGGGGGCCTACAATCAGCCCCAGCATTTT	CAISEGAYNQPQHF
.	TRBV19	.	TRBJ2-5	TGTGCCAGTAGTATGGCAGGGACCTCCATAAAGACCCAGTACTTC	CASSMAGTSIKTQYF
.	TRBV24-1	.	TRBJ2-1	TGTGCCACCAGTGCAGTGAGGGAGCAGTTCTTC	CATSAVREQFF
.	TRBV5-1	.	TRBJ2-1	TGCGCCAGCAGCTTCGTTGGAGGGTTCGATGCCTACAATGAGCAGTTCTTC	CASSFVGGFDAYNEQFF